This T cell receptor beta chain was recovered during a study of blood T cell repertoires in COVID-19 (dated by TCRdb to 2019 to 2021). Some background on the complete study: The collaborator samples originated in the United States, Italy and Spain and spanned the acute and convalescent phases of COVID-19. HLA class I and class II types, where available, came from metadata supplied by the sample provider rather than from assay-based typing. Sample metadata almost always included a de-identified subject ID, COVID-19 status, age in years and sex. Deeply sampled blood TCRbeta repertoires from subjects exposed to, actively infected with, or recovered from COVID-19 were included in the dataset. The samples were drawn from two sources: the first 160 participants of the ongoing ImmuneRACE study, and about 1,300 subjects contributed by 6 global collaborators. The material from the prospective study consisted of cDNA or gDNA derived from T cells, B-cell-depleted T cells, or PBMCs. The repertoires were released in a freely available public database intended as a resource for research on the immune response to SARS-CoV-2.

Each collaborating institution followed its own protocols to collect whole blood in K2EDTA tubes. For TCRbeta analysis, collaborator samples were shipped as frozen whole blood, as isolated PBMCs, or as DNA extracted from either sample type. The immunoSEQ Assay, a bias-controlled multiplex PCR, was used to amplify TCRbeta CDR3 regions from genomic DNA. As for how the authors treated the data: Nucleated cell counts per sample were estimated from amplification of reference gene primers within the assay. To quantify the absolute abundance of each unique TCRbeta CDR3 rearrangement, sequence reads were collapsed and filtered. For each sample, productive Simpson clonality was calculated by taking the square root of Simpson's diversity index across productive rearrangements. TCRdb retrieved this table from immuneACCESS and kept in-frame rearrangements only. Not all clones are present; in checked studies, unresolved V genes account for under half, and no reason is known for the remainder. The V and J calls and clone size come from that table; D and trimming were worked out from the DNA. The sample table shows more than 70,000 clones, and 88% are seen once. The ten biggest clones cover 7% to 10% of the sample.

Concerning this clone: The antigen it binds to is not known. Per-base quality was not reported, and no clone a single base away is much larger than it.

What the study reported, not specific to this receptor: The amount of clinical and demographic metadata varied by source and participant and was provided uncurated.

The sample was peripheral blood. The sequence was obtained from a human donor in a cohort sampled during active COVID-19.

The CDR3 region: CASSPRQYNQPQHF. The DNA reads TGTGCCAGCAGCCCTCGACAGTACAATCAGCCCCAGCATTTT. The chain employs TRBV7-2 and TRBJ1-5, and perhaps TRBD1 as D gene, on 5 matching bases. Per the germline V gene, SGHTA is the CDR1 and FQGNSA is the CDR2. The CDR3 goes from the cysteine to the phenylalanine over 14 residues. Of all the DNA, just the CDR3 is kept, 42 bases in frame from base 1. V was cut back by 5 bases and J by 3 bases, leaving a gap of 11 bases between them.